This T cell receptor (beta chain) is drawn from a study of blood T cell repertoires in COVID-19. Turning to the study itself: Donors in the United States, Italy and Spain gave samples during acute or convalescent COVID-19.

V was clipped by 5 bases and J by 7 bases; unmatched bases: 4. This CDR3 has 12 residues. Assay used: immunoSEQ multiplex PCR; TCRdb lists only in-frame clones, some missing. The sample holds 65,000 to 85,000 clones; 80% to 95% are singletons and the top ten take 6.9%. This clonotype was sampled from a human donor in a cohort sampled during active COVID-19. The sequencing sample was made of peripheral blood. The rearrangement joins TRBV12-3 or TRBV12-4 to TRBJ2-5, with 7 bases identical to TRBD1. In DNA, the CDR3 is TGTGCCAGCAGTCGACAGGGTCCGACCCAGTACTTC. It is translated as CASSRQGPTQYF.